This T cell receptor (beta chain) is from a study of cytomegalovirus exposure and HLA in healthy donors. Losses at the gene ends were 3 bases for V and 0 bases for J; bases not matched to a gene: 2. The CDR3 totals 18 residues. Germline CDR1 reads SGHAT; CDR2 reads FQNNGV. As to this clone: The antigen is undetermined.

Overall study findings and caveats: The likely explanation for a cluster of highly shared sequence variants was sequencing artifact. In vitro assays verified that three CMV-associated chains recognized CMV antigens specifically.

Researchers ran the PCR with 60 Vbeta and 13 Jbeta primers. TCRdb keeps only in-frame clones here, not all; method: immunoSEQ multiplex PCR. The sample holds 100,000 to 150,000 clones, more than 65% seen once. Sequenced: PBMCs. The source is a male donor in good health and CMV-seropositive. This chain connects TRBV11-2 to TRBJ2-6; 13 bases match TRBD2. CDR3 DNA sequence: TGTGCCAGCAGCTTGGGACTAGCGGGGCACTCTGGGGCCAACGTCCTGACTTTC. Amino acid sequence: CASSLGLAGHSGANVLTF. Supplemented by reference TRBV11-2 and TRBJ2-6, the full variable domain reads EAGVAQSPRYKIIEKRQSVAFWCNPISGHATLYWYQQILGQGPKLLIQFQNNGVVDDSQLPKDRFSAERLKGVDSTLKIQPAKLEDSAVYLCASSLGLAGHSGANVLTFGAGSRLTVL.